One and the same sample provided the 5 T cell receptor beta chains below, sequenced in a study of T cell responses to AZD1222 COVID-19 vaccine. Sequencing was performed with immunoSEQ multiplex PCR; in TCRdb, only in-frame clones are kept and a portion is missing. The sample has about 170,000 clones; roughly 85% are singletons. The source material was peripheral blood, sampled 28 days after the second AZD1222 dose. The receptors were sampled from an adult who received the AZD1222 COVID-19 vaccine.

This sequence joins TRBV3-1 (or the pseudogene TRBV3-2) and TRBJ2-7, with 7 nucleotides matching TRBD2. The CDR3 extends over 14 amino acids. V gave up 1 base and J gave up 6 bases; unmatched junction bases: 6. CDR1 and CDR2 from the germline V gene are LGHDT and YNNKEL (reference sequence). CDR3 region: CASSQGLTGGEQYF. In DNA, the CDR3 is TGTGCCAGCAGCCAAGGGCTGACGGGGGGCGAGCAGTACTTC.

J is TRBJ1-1 and V is TRBV3-1 (or the pseudogene TRBV3-2); D possibly corresponds to TRBD1 (5 bases). CDR1 LGHDT and CDR2 YNNKEL come from the germline V gene (reference sequence). V was trimmed by 4 bases and J by 7 bases, leaving 10 bases between them. The length of the CDR3 is 12 residues. The CDR3 loop is CASSRGPSEAFF. The CDR3 DNA reads TGTGCCAGCAGCCGGGGACCTAGTGAAGCTTTCTTT.

The V call is TRBV3-1 (or the pseudogene TRBV3-2), the J call TRBJ1-4; 9 nucleotides agree with TRBD1. The CDR3 covers 14 residues. V was clipped by 2 bases and J by 6 bases; unmatched bases: 1. The germline V gene encodes CDR1 LGHDT and CDR2 YNNKEL (reference sequence). The CDR3 nucleotides read TGTGCCAGCAGCCAACGGACAGGGGATGAAAAACTGTTTTTT. This sequence encodes CASSQRTGDEKLFF.

This chain uses TRBV7-9 with TRBJ2-7, with D uncertain. CDR3 size: 12 residues. Germline values: CDR1 SEHNR, CDR2 FQNEAQ (reference sequence). Trimming took off 3 bases at V and 6 bases at J, with 9 bases between the two ends. CDR3 sequence: CASSLAPLEQYF. The DNA for the CDR3 is TGTGCCAGCAGCTTGGCACCACTCGAGCAGTACTTC.

V is TRBV19 and J is TRBJ1-5; 7 bases agree with TRBD1. CDR3 length equals 14 residues. Germline V gene lookup returns CDR1 LNHDA and CDR2 SQIVND (reference sequence). V shed 6 bases and J 2 bases; nucleotides not matched to a gene: 4. This CDR3 reads CASSPGQGNQPQHF. The CDR3 bases are TGTGCCAGTAGCCCTGGACAGGGCAATCAGCCCCAGCATTTT.